This T cell receptor (beta chain) derives from a study of Ad26.COV2.S vaccination and SARS-CoV-2 variants. Study details: In the study, Ad26.COV2.S was injected intramuscularly once, or twice 56 days apart.

Study observations and caveats: From the TCR breadth and depth analyses, total T cell responses may have been underestimated.

About this clone itself: The antigen remains unidentified.

Repertoires were generated with immunoSEQ multiplex PCR, while TCRdb's copy carries only in-frame clones and drops some. The sample gives more than 350,000 clones, roughly 90% of which show up once; 9.5% to 15% is in the top ten. This CDR3 is built from 15 residues. The germline CDR1 and CDR2 sequences are MNHEY and SVGAGI. V lost 6 bases and J lost 4, with 18 bases in between. Treatment meaning: roughly 18 received Ad26.COV2.S at low or high dose, single or two shots; 5 received placebo; per-sample allocation not given. The samples date from day 63 after the first vaccine or placebo injection. Built on an Ad26 vector, the vaccine expressed Wuhan-strain SARS-CoV-2 spike.

The V and J genes are TRBV6-5 and TRBJ1-1; D gene unclear. The sequence was collected from a person between 18 and 65 years old who received the Ad26.COV2.S COVID-19 vaccine or a placebo. The specimen was peripheral blood, collected in a trial of Ad26.COV2.S vaccine versus placebo. CDR3 sequence reads: CASSSTEGLSTEAFF. The CDR3 bases are TGTGCCAGCAGCTCCACCGAGGGCTTGAGCACTGAAGCTTTCTTT.